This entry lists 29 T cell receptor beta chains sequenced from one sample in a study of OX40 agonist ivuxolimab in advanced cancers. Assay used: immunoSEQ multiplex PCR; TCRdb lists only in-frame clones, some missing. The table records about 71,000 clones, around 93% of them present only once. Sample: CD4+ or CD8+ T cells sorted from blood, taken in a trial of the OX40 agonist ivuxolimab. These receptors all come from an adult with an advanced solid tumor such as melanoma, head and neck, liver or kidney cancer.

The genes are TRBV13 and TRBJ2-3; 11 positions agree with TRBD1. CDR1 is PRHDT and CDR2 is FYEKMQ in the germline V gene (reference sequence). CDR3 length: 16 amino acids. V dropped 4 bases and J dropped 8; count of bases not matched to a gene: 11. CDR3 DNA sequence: TGTGCCAGCAGCTCTGGACAGGGGGCCAATGGGGGTACGCAGTATTTT. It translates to CASSSGQGANGGTQYF. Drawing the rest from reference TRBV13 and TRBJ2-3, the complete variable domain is AAGVIQSPRHLIKEKRETATLKCYPIPRHDTVYWYQQGPGQDPQFLISFYEKMQSDKGSIPDRFSAQQFSDYHSELNMSSLELGDSALYFCASSSGQGANGGTQYFGPGTRLTVL.

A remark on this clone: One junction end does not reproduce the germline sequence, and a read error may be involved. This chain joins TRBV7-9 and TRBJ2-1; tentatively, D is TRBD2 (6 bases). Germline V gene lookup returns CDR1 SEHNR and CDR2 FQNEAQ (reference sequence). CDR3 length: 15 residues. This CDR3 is CASSLDWDSDNEQFF. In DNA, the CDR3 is TGTGCCAGCAGCTTAGATTGGGACTCCGACAATGAGCAGTTCTTC. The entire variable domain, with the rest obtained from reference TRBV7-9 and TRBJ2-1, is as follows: DTGVSQNPRHKITKRGQNVTFRCDPISEHNRLYWYRQTLGQGPEFLTYFQNEAQLEKSRLLSDRFSAERPKGSFSTLEIQRTEQGDSAMYLCASSLDWDSDNEQFFGPGTRLTVL.

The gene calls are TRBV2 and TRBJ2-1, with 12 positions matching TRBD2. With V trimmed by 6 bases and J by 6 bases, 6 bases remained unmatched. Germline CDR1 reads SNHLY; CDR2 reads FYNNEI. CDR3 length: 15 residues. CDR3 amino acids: CASRAGTSGSNEQFF. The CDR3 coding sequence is TGTGCCAGCAGAGCCGGGACTAGCGGGTCCAATGAGCAGTTCTTC.

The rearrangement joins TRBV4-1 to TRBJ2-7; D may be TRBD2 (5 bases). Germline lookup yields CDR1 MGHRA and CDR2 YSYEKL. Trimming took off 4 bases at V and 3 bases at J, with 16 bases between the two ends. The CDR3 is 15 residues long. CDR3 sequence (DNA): TGCGCCAGCAGCCTCTTCCATGAGGGCCACTACGAGCAGTACTTC. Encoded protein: CASSLFHEGHYEQYF.

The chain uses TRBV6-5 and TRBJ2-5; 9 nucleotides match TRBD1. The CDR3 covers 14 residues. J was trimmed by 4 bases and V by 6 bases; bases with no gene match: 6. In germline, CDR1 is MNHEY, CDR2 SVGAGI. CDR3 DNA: TGTGCCAGCAGCCCGGGACAGGGTTTAGAGACCCAGTACTTC. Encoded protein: CASSPGQGLETQYF.

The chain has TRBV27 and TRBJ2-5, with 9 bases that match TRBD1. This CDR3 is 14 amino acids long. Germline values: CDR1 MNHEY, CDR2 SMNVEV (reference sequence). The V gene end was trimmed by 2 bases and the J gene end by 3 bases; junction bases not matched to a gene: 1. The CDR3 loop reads CASSLTGGEETQYF. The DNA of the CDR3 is TGTGCCAGCAGTTTAACAGGGGGCGAAGAGACCCAGTACTTC.

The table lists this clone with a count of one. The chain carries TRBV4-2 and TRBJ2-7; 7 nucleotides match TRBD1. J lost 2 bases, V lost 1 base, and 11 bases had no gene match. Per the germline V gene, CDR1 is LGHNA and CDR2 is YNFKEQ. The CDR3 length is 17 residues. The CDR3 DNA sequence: TGTGCCAGCAGCCAAGGACAGGGTTCAGGCCGTGCCTACGAGCAGTACTTC. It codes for CASSQGQGSGRAYEQYF.

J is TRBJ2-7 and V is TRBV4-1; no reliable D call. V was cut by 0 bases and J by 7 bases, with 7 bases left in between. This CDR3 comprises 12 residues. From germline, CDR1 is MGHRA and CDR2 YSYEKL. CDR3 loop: CASSQDVGEQYF. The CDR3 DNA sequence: TGCGCCAGCAGCCAAGATGTAGGAGAGCAGTACTTC.

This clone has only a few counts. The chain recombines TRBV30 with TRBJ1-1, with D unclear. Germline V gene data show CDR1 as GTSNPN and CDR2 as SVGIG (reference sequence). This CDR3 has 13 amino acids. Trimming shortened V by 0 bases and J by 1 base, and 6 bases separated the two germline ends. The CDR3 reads CAWSVAGNTEAFF. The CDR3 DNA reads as TGTGCCTGGAGTGTAGCAGGGAACACTGAAGCTTTCTTT.

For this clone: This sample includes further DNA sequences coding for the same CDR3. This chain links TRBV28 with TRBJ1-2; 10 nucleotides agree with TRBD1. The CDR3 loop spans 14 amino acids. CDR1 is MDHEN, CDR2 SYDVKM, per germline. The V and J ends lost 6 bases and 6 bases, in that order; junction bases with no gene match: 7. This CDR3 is CASRAGTGVDGYTF. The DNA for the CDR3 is TGTGCCAGCAGGGCCGGGACAGGGGTTGATGGCTACACCTTC.

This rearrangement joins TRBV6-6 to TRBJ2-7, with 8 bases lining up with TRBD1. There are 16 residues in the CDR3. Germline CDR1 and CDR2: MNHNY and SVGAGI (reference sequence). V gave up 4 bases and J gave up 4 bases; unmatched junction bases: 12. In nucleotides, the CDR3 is TGTGCCAGCAGTTCCGGACAGGGAAAGTCTTGGTACGAGCAGTACTTC. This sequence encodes CASSSGQGKSWYEQYF.

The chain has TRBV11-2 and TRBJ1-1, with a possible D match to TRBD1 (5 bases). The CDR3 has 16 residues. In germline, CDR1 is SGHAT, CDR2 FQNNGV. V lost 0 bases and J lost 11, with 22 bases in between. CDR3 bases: TGTGCCAGCAGCTTAGAAATTGTTAGTCTGACAGTAGGCGCTTTCTTT. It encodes CASSLEIVSLTVGAFF.

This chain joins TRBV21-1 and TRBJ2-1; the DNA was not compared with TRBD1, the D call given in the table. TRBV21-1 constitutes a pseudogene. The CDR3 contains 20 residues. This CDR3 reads CASSPYVDRGLGGSCNEQFF. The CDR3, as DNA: TGTGCCAGCAGTCCCTATGTGGACAGGGGGCTTGGCGGGAGTTGTAATGAGCAGTTCTTC.

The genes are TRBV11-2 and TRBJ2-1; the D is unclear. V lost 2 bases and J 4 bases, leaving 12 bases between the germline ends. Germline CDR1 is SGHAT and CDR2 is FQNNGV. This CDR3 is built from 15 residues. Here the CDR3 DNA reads TGTGCCAGCAGCTTATCATTTGGGGATTACAATGAGCAGTTCTTC. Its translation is CASSLSFGDYNEQFF.

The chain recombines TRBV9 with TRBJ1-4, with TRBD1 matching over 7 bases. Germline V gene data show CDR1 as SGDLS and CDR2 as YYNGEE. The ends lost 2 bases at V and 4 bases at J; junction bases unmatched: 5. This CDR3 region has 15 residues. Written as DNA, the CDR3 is TGTGCCAGCAGCGTGAGGGGACAGCTTAATGAAAAACTGTTTTTT. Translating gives CASSVRGQLNEKLFF. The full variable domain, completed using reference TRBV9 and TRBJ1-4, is DSGVTQTPKHLITATGQRVTLRCSPRSGDLSVYWYQQSLDQGLQFLIQYYNGEERAKGNILERFSAQQFPDLHSELNLSSLELGDSALYFCASSVRGQLNEKLFFGSGTQLSVL.

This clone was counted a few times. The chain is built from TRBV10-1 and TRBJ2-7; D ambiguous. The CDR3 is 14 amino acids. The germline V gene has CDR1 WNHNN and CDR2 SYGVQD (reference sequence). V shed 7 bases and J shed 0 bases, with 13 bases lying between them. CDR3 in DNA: TGCGCCAGCACGTTCCTGATCAGCTCCTACGAGCAGTACTTC. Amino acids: CASTFLISSYEQYF.

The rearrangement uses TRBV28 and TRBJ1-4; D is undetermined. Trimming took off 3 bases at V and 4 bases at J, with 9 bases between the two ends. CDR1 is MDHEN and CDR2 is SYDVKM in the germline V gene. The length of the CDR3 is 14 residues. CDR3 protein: CASSLPSGNEKLFF. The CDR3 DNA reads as TGTGCCAGCAGTTTGCCGTCGGGTAATGAAAAACTGTTTTTT.

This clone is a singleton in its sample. The DNA of the CDR3 is TGTGCCACCATGGACGGCCGCGGGAGACCCTACGAGCAGTACTTC. Protein sequence: CATMDGRGRPYEQYF. This rearrangement joins TRBV15 to TRBJ2-7; 7 bases are a match to TRBD2. Germline V gene lookup returns CDR1 LNHNV and CDR2 YYDKDF (reference sequence). This CDR3 spans 15 amino acids. Unmatched junction bases numbered 11, after V lost 7 bases and J lost 2 bases.

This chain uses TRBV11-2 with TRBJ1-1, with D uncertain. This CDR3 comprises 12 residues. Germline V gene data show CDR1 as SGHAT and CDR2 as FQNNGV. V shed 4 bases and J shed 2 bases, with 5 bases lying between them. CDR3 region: CASSWVNTEAFF. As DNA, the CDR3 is TGTGCCAGCAGCTGGGTCAACACTGAAGCTTTCTTT.

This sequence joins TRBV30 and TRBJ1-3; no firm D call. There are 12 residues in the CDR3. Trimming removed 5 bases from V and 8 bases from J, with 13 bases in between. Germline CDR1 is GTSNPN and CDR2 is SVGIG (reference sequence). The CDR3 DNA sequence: TGTGCCTGGGATGGGGTGGCGGACACCATATATTTT. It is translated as CAWDGVADTIYF.

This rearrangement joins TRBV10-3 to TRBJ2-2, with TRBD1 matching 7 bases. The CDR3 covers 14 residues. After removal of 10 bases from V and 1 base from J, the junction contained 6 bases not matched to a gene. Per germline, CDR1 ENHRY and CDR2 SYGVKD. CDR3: CATSGQQNTGELFF. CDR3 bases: TGTGCCACCTCGGGACAGCAGAACACCGGGGAGCTGTTTTTT.

The CDR3 loop reads CASSRRESYEQYF. The CDR3 DNA is TGTGCCAGCAGCCGCCGGGAGAGCTACGAGCAGTACTTC. The chain carries TRBV7-9 and TRBJ2-7, with TRBD2 as a possible D gene (6 bases). Trimming pared 5 bases from V and 3 bases from J, leaving 11 bases between. The CDR3 length is 13 residues. Germline CDR1 is SEHNR and CDR2 is FQNEAQ (reference sequence).

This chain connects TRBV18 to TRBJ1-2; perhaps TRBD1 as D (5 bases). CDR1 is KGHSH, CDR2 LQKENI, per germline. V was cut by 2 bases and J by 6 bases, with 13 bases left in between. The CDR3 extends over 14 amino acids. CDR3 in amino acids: CASSPSGRVDGYTF. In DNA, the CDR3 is TGTGCCAGCTCACCATCGGGCAGGGTGGATGGCTACACCTTC.

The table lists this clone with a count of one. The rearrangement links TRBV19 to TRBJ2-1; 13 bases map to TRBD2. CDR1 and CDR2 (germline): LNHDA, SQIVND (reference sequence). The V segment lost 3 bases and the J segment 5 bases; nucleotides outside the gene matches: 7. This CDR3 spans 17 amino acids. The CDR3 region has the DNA TGTGCCAGTAGTATTATCCCCGGGACTAGCGGGGACAATGAGCAGTTCTTC. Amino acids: CASSIIPGTSGDNEQFF.

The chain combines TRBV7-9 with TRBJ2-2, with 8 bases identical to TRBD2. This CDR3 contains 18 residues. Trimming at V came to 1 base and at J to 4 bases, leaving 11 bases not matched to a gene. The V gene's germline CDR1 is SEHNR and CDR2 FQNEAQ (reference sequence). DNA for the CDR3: TGTGCCAGCAGCTTAGTAAGCGGGAGAGCCCCCCGCACCGGGGAGCTGTTTTTT. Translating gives CASSLVSGRAPRTGELFF. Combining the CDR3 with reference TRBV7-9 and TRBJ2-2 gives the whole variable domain DTGVSQNPRHKITKRGQNVTFRCDPISEHNRLYWYRQTLGQGPEFLTYFQNEAQLEKSRLLSDRFSAERPKGSFSTLEIQRTEQGDSAMYLCASSLVSGRAPRTGELFFGEGSRLTVL.

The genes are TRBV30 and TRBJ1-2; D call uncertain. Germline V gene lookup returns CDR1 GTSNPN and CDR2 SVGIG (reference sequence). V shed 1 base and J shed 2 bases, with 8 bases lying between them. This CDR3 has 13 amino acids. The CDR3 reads CAWSASGNYGYTF. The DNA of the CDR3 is TGTGCCTGGAGTGCCTCGGGGAACTATGGCTACACCTTC.

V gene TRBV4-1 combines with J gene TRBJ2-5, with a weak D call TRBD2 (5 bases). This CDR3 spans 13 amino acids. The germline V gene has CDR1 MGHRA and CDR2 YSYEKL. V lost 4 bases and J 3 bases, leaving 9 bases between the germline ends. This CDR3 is CASSPDLEETQYF. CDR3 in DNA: TGCGCCAGCAGCCCGGACTTAGAAGAGACCCAGTACTTC.

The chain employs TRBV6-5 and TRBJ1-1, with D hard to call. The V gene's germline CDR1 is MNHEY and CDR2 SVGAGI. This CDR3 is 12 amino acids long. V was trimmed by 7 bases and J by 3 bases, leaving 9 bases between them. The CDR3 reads CASTSGDTEAFF. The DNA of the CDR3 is TGTGCCAGCACCAGCGGGGACACTGAAGCTTTCTTT.

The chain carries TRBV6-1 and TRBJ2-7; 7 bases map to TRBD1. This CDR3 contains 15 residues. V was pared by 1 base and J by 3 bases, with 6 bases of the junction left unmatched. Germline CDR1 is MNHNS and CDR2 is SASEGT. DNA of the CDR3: TGTGCCAGCAGTGAAGTTGACAGGGCTATCTACGAGCAGTACTTC. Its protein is CASSEVDRAIYEQYF.